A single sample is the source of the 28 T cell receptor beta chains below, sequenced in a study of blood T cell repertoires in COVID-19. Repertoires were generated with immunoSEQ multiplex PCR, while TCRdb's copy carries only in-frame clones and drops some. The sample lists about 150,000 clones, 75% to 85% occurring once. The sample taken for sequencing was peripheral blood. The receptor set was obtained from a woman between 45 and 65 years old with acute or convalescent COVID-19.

The CDR3 loop reads CASSYHDRGHEQFF. CDR3 coding DNA: TGTGCCAGCAGTTATCATGACAGGGGCCATGAGCAGTTCTTC. The J gene is TRBJ2-1, the V gene TRBV6-2 or TRBV6-3; 8 nucleotides align to TRBD1. The V gene's germline CDR1 is MNHEY and CDR2 SVGEGT. The CDR3 has 14 amino acids. V lost 3 bases and J lost 8; bases outside the gene matches: 6.

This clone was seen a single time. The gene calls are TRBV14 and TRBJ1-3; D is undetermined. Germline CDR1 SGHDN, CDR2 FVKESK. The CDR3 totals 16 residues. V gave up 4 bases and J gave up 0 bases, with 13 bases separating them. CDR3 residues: CASSPRHGYSGNTIYF. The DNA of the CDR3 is TGTGCCAGCAGCCCTAGGCACGGGTACTCTGGAAACACCATATATTTT.

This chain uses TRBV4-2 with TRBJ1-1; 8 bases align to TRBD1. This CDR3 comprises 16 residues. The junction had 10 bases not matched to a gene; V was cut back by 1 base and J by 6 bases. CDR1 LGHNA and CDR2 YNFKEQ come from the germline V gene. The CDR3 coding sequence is TGTGCCAGCAGCCAAGGCTCAGGGGGCATGATCGCTGAAGCTTTCTTT. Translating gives CASSQGSGGMIAEAFF.

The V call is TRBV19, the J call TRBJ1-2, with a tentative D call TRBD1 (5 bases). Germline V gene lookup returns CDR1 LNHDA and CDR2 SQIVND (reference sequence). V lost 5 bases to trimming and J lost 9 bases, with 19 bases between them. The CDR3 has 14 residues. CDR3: CASSLRQGLVSYTF. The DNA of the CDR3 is TGTGCCAGTAGTCTCCGGCAGGGTCTAGTAAGCTACACCTTC.

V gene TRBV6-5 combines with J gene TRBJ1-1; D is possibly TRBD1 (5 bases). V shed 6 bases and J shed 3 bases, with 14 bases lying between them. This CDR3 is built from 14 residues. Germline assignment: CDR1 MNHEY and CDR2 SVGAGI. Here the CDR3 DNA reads TGTGCCAGCAGGACGTCAGGGAGGGACACTGAAGCTTTCTTT. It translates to CASRTSGRDTEAFF.

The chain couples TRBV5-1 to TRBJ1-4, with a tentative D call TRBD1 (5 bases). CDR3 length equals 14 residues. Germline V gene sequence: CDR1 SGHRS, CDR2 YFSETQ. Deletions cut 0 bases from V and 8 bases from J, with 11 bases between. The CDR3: CASSLVRGREKLFF. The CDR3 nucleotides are TGCGCCAGCAGCTTGGTTAGGGGAAGGGAAAAACTGTTTTTT.

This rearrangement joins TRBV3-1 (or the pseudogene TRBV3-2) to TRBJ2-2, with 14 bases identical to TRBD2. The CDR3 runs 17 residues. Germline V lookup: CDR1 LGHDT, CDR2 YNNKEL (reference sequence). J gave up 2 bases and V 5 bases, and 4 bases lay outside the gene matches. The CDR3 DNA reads TGTGCCAGCAGCAGGACTAGCGGGAGGTTAAACACCGGGGAGCTGTTTTTT. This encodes CASSRTSGRLNTGELFF.

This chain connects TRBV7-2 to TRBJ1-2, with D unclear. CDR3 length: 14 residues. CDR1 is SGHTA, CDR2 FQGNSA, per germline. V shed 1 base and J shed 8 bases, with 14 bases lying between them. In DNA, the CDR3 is TGTGCCAGCAGCTTAGGTTCCGGGGTGGAGGGCTACACCTTC. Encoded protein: CASSLGSGVEGYTF. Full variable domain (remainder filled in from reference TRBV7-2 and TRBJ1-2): GAGVSQSPSNKVTEKGKDVELRCDPISGHTALYWYRQSLGQGLEFLIYFQGNSAPDKSGLPSDRFSAERTGGSVSTLTIQRTQQEDSAVYLCASSLGSGVEGYTFGSGTRLTVV.

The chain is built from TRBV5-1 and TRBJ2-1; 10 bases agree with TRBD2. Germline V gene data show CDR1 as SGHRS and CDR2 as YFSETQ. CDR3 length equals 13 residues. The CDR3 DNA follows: TGCGCGACGGGGACTAGCGATTACAATGAGCAGTTCTTC. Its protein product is CATGTSDYNEQFF.

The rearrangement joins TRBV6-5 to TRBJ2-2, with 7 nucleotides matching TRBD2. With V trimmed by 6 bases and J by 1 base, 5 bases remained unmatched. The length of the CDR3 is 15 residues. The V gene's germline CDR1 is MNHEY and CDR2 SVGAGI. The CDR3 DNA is TGTGCCAGCAGATCCTCTAGCGGGAACACCGGGGAGCTGTTTTTT. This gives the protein CASRSSSGNTGELFF.

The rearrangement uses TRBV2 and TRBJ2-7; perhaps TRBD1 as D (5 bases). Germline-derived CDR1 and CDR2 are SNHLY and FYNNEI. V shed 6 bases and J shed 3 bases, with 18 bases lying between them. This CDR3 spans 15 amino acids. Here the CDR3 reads CASSVDSAVFYEQYF. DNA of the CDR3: TGTGCCAGCAGCGTCGACAGCGCAGTTTTCTACGAGCAGTACTTC.

CDR3 loop: CASSYKRRTDRPTGELFF. The CDR3, as DNA: TGTGCCAGCAGTTACAAACGAAGAACAGACAGGCCCACCGGGGAGCTGTTTTTT. This chain links TRBV6-2 or TRBV6-3 with TRBJ2-2; weak D call: TRBD1 (6 bases). Trimming took 2 bases from V and 4 from J, leaving 20 bases between them. Germline assignment: CDR1 MNHEY and CDR2 SVGEGT. CDR3 length equals 18 residues.

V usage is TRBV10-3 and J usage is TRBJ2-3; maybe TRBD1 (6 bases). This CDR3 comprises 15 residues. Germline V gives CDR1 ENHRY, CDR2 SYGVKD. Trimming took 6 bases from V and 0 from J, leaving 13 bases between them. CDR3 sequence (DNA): TGTGCCATCAGCCGCGGACAGCTCAGCACAGATACGCAGTATTTT. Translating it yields CAISRGQLSTDTQYF.

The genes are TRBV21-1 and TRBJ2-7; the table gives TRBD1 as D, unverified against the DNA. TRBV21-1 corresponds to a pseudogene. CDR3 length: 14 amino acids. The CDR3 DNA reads TGTGCCAGCAAGAGACAGAAAAGCTCCTACGAGCAGTACTTC. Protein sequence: CASKRQKSSYEQYF.

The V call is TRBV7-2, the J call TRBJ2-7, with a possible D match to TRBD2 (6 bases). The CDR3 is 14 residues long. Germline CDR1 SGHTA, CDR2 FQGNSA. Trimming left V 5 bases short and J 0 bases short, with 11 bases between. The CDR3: CASSLTSYSYEQYF. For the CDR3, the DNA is TGTGCCAGCAGCCTGACTAGTTACTCCTACGAGCAGTACTTC.

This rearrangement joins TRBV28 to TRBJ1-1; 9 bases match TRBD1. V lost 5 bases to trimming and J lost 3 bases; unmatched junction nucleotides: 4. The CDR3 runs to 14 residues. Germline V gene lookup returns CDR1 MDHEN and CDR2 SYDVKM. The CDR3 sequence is CASSRQGVYTEAFF. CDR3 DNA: TGTGCCAGCAGTCGACAGGGGGTTTACACTGAAGCTTTCTTT.

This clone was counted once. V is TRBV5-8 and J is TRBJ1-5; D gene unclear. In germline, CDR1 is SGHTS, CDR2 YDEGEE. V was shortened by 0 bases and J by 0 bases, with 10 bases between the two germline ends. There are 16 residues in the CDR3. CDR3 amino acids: CASSLADYYSNQPQHF. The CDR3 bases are TGTGCCAGCAGCTTGGCAGACTACTATAGCAATCAGCCCCAGCATTTT.

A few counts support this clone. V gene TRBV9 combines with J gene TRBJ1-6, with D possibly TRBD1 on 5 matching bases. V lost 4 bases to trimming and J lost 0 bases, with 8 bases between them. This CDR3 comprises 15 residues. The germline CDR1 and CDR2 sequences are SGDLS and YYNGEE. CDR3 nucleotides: TGTGCCAGCAGCTTTCAGGGCTCCTATAATTCACCCCTCCACTTT. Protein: CASSFQGSYNSPLHF. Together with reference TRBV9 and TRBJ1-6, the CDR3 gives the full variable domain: DSGVTQTPKHLITATGQRVTLRCSPRSGDLSVYWYQQSLDQGLQFLIQYYNGEERAKGNILERFSAQQFPDLHSELNLSSLELGDSALYFCASSFQGSYNSPLHFGNGTRLTVT.

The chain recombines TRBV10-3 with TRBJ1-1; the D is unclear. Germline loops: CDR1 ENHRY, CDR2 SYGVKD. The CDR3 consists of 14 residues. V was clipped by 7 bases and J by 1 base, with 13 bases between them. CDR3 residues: CAITGQRSNTEAFF. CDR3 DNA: TGTGCCATCACAGGCCAGAGATCGAACACTGAAGCTTTCTTT.

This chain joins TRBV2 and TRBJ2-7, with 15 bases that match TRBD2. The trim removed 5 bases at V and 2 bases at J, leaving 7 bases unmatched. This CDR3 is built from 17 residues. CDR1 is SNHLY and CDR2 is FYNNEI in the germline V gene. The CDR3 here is CASSSWTSGRVAYEQYF. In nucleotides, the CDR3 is TGTGCCAGCAGTTCCTGGACTAGCGGGAGGGTAGCCTACGAGCAGTACTTC.

The CDR3 protein is CASGKPGHAWANVLTF. For the CDR3, the DNA is TGTGCTAGTGGAAAACCGGGACACGCCTGGGCCAACGTCCTGACTTTC. The chain couples TRBV12-5 to TRBJ2-6; D is possibly TRBD1 (6 bases). Trimming took 6 bases from V and 5 from J, leaving 17 bases between them. The CDR3 runs 16 residues. Germline assignment: CDR1 LGHNT and CDR2 FRNRAP.

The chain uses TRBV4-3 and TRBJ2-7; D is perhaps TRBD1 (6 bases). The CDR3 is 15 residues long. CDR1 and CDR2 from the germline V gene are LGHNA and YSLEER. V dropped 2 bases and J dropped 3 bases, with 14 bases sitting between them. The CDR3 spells CASSQLGQGNYEQYF. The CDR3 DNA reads TGCGCCAGCAGCCAATTGGGGCAGGGGAACTACGAGCAGTACTTC.

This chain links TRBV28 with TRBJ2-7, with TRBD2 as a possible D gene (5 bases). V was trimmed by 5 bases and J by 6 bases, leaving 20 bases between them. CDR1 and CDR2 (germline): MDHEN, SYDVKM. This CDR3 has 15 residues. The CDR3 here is CASSPSWGISLEQYF. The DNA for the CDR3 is TGTGCCAGCAGTCCTAGCTGGGGAATCTCCCTCGAGCAGTACTTC.

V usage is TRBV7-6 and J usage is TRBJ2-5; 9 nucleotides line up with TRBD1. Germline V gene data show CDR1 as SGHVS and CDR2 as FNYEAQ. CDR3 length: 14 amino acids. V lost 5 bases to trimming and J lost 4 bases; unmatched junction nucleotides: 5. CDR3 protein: CASSLQGARETQYF. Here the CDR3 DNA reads TGTGCCAGCAGCCTACAGGGGGCGCGAGAGACCCAGTACTTC. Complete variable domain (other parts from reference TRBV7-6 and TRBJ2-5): GAGVSQSPRYKVTKRGQDVALRCDPISGHVSLYWYRQALGQGPEFLTYFNYEAQQDKSGLPNDRFSAERPEGSISTLTIQRTEQRDSAMYRCASSLQGARETQYFGPGTRLLVL.

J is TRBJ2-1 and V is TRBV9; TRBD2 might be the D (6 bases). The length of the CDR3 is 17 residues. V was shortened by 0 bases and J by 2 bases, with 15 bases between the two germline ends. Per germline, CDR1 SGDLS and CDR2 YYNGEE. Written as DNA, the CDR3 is TGTGCCAGCAGCGTAGCCAACGTGGGGGGAGCCTACAATGAGCAGTTCTTC. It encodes CASSVANVGGAYNEQFF.

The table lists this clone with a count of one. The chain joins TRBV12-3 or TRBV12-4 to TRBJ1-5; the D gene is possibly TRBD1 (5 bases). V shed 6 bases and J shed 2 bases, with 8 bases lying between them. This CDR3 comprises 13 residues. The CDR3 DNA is TGTGCCAGCAGCGCGACAGGCAATCAGCCCCAGCATTTT. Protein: CASSATGNQPQHF.

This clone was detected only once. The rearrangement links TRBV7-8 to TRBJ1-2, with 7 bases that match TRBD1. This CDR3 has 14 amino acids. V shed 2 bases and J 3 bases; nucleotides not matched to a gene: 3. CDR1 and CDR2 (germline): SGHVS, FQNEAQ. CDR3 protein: CASSLTGVYYGYTF. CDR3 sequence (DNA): TGTGCCAGCAGCTTAACAGGGGTTTACTATGGCTACACCTTC.

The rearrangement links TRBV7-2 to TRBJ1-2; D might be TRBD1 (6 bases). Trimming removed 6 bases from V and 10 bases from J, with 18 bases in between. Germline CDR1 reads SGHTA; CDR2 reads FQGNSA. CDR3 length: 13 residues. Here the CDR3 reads CASRIGGADVYTF. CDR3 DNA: TGTGCCAGCAGGATCGGGGGGGCCGATGTCTACACCTTC. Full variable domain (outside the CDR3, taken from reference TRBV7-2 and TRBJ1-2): GAGVSQSPSNKVTEKGKDVELRCDPISGHTALYWYRQSLGQGLEFLIYFQGNSAPDKSGLPSDRFSAERTGGSVSTLTIQRTQQEDSAVYLCASRIGGADVYTFGSGTRLTVV.